This T cell receptor beta chain was obtained from a study of tumor and adjacent non-tumor tissue in lung cancer. Looking at the study overall: There were around 11 adenocarcinoma, a couple of squamous cell carcinoma and 1 small cell lung cancer cases. Samples averaged about 4.17 million productive TCRbeta reads each.

The template was RNA from unsorted bulk tissue. This non-tumor lung sample came from over 3 cm beyond the tumor edge. In the case of this clonotype: The junction and the germline gene differ at one end; a read error may be behind it.

A modified ARM-PCR protocol with three rounds of nested PCR amplified TCRbeta. MiXCR, run by TCRdb on the multiplex PCR reads, gives a single entry per CDR3 protein. There are over 80,000 distinct CDR3 sequences in the sample; roughly 78% occur only once, and roughly 33% lies in the top ten. The sequence was collected from a man aged 55 to 70 with small cell lung cancer. Sequences were obtained from distant non-tumor lung tissue.

As DNA, the CDR3 is TGTGGCAGCAGCCCTCTTCCCGGGGAGGTGTTTTTT. Amino acid sequence: CGSSPLPGEVFF. The J gene is TRBJ2-2, the V gene TRBV4-2; D is possibly TRBD2 (6 bases). Germline CDR1 LGHNA, CDR2 YNFKEQ. This CDR3 is built from 12 residues.